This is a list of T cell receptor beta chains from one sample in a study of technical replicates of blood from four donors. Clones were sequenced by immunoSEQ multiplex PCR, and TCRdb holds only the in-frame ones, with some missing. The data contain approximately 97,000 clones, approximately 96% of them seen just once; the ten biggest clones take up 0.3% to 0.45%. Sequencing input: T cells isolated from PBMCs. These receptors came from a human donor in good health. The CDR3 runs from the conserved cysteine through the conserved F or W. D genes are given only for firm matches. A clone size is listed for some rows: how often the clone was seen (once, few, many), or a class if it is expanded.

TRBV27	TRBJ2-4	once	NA	CASSPHESRRGVDIQYF	TGTGCCAGCAGTCCGCACGAATCAAGGAGGGGAGTGGACATTCAGTACTTC
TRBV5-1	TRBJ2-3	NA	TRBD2	CASSLPSGSTDTQYF	TGCGCCAGCAGCTTGCCTAGCGGGAGTACAGATACGCAGTATTTT
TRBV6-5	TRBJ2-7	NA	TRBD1	CASSYGDREYEQYF	TGTGCCAGCAGTTACGGGGACAGGGAATACGAGCAGTACTTC
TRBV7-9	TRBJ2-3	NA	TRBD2	CASSLPSASGSGTQYF	TGTGCCAGCAGTCTCCCATCAGCCAGCGGGAGCGGTACGCAGTATTTT
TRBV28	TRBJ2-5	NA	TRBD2	CASSFSGLAVEETQYF	TGTGCCAGCAGTTTCTCTGGACTAGCGGTAGAAGAGACCCAGTACTTC
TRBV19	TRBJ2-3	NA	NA	CASAPLYADTQYF	TGTGCCAGTGCCCCCCTCTATGCGGATACGCAGTATTTT
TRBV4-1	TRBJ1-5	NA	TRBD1	CASSQDPVGTGRPNQPQHF	TGCGCCAGCAGCCAAGATCCCGTGGGGACAGGGAGACCCAATCAGCCCCAGCATTTT
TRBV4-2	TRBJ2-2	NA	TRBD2	CASSPQGRTSAGELFF	TGTGCCAGCAGCCCCCAAGGGAGGACTAGCGCCGGGGAGCTGTTTTTT
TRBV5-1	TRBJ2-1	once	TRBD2	CASSLDLGGSYNEQFF	TGCGCCAGCAGCTTGGATCTGGGCGGGAGTTACAATGAGCAGTTCTTC
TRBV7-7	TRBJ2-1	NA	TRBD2	CASSLEGLVNEQFF	TGTGCTAGCAGCTTAGAGGGACTAGTGAATGAGCAGTTCTTC
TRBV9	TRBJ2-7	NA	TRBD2	CASSHATASGRSGGYEQYF	TGTGCCAGCAGTCATGCGACGGCTAGCGGGAGATCCGGGGGATACGAGCAGTACTTC
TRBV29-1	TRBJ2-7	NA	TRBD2	CSVEDQSLAGAYEQYF	TGCAGCGTTGAAGACCAGTCTCTAGCGGGAGCCTACGAGCAGTACTTC
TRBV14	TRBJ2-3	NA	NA	CASSPLLSFPDTQYF	TGTGCCAGCAGCCCCCTACTTAGCTTCCCAGATACGCAGTATTTT
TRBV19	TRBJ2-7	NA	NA	CASSISQSYEQYF	TGTGCCAGTAGTATATCCCAGTCTTACGAGCAGTACTTC